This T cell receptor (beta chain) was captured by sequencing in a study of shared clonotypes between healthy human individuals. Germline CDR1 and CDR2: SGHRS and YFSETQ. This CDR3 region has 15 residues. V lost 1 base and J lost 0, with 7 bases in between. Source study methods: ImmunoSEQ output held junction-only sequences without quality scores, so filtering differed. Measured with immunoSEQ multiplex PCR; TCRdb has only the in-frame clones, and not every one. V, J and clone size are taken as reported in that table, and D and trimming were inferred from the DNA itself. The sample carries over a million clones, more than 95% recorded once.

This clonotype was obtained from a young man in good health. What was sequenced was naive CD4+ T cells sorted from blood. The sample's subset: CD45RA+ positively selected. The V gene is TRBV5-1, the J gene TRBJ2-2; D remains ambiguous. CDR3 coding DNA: TGCGCCAGCAGCTTGCAGAATTCGAACACCGGGGAGCTGTTTTTT. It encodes CASSLQNSNTGELFF.